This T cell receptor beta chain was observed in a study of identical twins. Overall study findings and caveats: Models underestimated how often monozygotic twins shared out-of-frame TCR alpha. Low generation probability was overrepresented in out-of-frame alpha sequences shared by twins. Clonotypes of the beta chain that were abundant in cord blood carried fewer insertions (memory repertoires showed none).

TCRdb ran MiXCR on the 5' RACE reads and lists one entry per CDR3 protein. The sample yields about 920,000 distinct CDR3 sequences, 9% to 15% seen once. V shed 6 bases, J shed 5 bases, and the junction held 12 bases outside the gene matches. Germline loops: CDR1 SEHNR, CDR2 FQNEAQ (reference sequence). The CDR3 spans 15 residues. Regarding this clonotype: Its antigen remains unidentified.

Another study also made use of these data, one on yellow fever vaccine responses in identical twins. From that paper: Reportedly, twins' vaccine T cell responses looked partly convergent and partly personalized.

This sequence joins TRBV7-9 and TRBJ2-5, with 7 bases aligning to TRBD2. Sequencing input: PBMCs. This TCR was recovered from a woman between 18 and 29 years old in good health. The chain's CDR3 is CASRGSGRIGETQYF. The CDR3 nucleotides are TGTGCCAGCAGGGGCTCCGGGAGGATTGGGGAGACCCAGTACTTC. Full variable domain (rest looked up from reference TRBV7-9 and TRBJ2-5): DTGVSQNPRHKITKRGQNVTFRCDPISEHNRLYWYRQTLGQGPEFLTYFQNEAQLEKSRLLSDRFSAERPKGSFSTLEIQRTEQGDSAMYLCASRGSGRIGETQYFGPGTRLLVL.